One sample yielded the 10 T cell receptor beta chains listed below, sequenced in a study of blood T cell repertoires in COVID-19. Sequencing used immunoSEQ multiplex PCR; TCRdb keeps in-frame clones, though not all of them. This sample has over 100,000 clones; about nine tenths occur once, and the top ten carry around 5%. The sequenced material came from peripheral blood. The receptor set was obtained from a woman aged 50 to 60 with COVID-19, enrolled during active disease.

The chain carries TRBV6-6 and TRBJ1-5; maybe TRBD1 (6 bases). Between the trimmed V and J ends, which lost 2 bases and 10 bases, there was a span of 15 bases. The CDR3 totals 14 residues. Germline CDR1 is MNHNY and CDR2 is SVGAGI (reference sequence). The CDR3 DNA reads TGTGCCAGCAGTTACCCCGAACAGGGACAACCCCAGCATTTT. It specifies CASSYPEQGQPQHF.

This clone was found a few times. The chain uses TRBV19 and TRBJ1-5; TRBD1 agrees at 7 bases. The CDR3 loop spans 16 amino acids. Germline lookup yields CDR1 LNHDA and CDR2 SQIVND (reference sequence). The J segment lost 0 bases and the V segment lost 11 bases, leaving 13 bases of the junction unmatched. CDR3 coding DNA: TGTGCCGGGGGCCGGACAGGTTTAAATAGCAATCAGCCCCAGCATTTT. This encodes CAGGRTGLNSNQPQHF.

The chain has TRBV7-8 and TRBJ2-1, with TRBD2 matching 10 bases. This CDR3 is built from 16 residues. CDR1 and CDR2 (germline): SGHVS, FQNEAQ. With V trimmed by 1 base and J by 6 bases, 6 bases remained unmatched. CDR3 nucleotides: TGTGCCAGCAGCTTAGAGTCAGCGGGGGGGATCAATGAGCAGTTCTTC. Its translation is CASSLESAGGINEQFF.

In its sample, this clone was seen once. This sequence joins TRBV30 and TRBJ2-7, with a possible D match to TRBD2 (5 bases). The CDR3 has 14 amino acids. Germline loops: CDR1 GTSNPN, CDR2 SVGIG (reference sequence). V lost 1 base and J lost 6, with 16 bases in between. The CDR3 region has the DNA TGTGCCTGGAGTGACCCCCCCGGGGTTAGCGAGCAGTACTTC. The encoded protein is CAWSDPPGVSEQYF.

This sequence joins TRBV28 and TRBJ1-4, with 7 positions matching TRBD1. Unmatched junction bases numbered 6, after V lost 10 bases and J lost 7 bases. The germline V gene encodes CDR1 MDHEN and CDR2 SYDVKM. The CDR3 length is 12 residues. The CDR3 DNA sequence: TGTGCCACGACAGGGAATGGTGAAAAACTGTTTTTT. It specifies CATTGNGEKLFF.

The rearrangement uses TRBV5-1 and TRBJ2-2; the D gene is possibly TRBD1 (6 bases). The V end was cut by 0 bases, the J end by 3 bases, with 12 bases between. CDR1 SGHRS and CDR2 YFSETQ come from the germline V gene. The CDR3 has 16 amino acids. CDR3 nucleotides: TGCGCCAGCAGCTTGGGAAGACAGGAGTACACCGGGGAGCTGTTTTTT. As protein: CASSLGRQEYTGELFF.

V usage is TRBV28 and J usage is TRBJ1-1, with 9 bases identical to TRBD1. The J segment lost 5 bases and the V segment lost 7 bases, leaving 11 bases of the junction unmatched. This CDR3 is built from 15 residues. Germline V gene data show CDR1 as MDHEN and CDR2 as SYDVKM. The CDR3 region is CASTTQGAPRTEAFF. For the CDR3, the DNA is TGTGCCAGCACCACACAGGGGGCTCCGCGGACTGAAGCTTTCTTT.

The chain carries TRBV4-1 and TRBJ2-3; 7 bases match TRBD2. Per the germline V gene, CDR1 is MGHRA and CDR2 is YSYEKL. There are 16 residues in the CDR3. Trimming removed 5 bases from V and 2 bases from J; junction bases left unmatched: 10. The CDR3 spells CASSYPGREVTDTQYF. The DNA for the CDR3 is TGCGCCAGCAGCTACCCGGGGAGGGAAGTCACAGATACGCAGTATTTT.

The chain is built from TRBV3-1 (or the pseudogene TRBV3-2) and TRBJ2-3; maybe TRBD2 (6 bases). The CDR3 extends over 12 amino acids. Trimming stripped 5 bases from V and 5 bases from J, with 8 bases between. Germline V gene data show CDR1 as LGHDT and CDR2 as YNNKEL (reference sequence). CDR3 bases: TGTGCCAGCAGCTTGGGACTAGATACGCAGTATTTT. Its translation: CASSLGLDTQYF.

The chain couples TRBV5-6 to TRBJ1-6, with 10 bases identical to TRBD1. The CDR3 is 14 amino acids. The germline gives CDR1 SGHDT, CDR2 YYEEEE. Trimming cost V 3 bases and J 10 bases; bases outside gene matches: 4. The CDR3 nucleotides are TGTGCCAGCAGCTCACCGGGACAGGGGTCACCCCTCCACTTT. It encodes CASSSPGQGSPLHF.